This T cell receptor beta chain stems from a study of T-cell reconstitution after alpha-beta-depleted transplantation in children. This sample's TCRbeta library carried unique molecular identifier barcodes. TCRdb re-derived calls from the PCR reads in MiXCR, one entry per CDR3 protein. The profile covers over 400,000 distinct CDR3 sequences, with 9.5% to 15% appearing a single time and more than 5.5% taken by the ten largest. The input for sequencing was PBMCs from the stem cell graft donor, taken from the stem cell graft. This receptor was taken from a human donor who donated a stem cell graft to a child with combined immunodeficiency.

CDR3 bases: TGTGCCAGCAGCCGGGGAGGCGGTGAAAAACTGTTTTTT. Protein: CASSRGGGEKLFF. This sequence joins TRBV5-4 and TRBJ1-4; no definite D call. The germline gives CDR1 SGHNT, CDR2 YYREEE (reference sequence). CDR3 length: 13 amino acids. The germline V and J ends were trimmed by 4 bases and 7 bases, with 11 bases remaining between them.